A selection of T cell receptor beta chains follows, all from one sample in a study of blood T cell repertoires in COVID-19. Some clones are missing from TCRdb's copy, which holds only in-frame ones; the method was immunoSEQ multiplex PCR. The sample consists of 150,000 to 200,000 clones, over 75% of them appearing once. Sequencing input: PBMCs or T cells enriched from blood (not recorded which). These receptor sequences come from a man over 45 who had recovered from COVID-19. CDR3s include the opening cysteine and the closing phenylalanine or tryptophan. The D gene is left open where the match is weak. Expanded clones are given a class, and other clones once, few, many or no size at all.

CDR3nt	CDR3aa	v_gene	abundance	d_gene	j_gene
TGTGCCAGCATTTTAGACAGGGGAAATGAAAAACTGTTTTTT	CASILDRGNEKLFF	TRBV6-5	NA	TRBD1	TRBJ1-4
TGCGCCAGCAGCTTGGGGCTAGCGGGGGACAAAGGGGACATTCAGTACTTC	CASSLGLAGDKGDIQYF	TRBV5-1	NA	TRBD2	TRBJ2-4
TGTGCCAGCAAACCTGATGGGGCAGGGGCTGAAGCTTTCTTT	CASKPDGAGAEAFF	TRBV25-1	once	NA	TRBJ1-1
TGTGCCAGCAGCTTAGCGGCGGGGGAATACGAGCAGTACTTC	CASSLAAGEYEQYF	TRBV7-6	NA	TRBD2	TRBJ2-7
TGTGCCAGCAGCAGCGAGCCGAGCACCGGGGAGCTGTTTTTT	CASSSEPSTGELFF	TRBV6-4	NA	NA	TRBJ2-2
TGTGCCAGCAGTATATACAATGAGCAGTTCTTC	CASSIYNEQFF	TRBV12-3/TRBV12-4	NA	NA	TRBJ2-1
TGTGCCAGTATTCGGCCAGGGGGGAATGAGCAGTTCTTC	CASIRPGGNEQFF	TRBV19	NA	NA	TRBJ2-1
TGTGCCAGCAGCGTAGAGGGGCGAAGCACAGATACGCAGTATTTT	CASSVEGRSTDTQYF	TRBV9	NA	NA	TRBJ2-3
TGTGCCAGCAGTCGCTCTTCGGACAGGCCATATGGCTACACCTTC	CASSRSSDRPYGYTF	TRBV27	once	TRBD1	TRBJ1-2
TGTGCCAGCAGCTTGACAGGGATTAGCTCCTACGAGCAGTACTTC	CASSLTGISSYEQYF	TRBV5-4	NA	NA	TRBJ2-7
TGCGCCAGCAGGAAAGGACAGGGGCTCCCCGACGAGCAGTACTTC	CASRKGQGLPDEQYF	TRBV5-1	NA	TRBD1	TRBJ2-7
TGTGCCAGCAGCCAAGCCGGGACTAGCGGACACAATGAGCAGTTCTTC	CASSQAGTSGHNEQFF	TRBV4-2	NA	TRBD2	TRBJ2-1
TGTGCCAGCAGCGCCAGGGGTGGTCAGCCCCAGCATTTT	CASSARGGQPQHF	TRBV14	NA	NA	TRBJ1-5
TGTGCCAGCAGTTATTCTACGCGGGACAGGGAACGCTTT	CASSYSTRDRERF	TRBV6-9	NA	TRBD1	TRBJ1-6
TGTGCCAGCAGTCCCCCCACTAGCGGCCAAGAGACCCAGTACTTC	CASSPPTSGQETQYF	TRBV28	NA	TRBD2	TRBJ2-5
TGCAGTGCTAGTCCACCTCCAGAGAACACTGAAGCTTTCTTT	CSASPPPENTEAFF	TRBV20-1	NA	NA	TRBJ1-1
TGTGCCAGCTCACCACCTCAACTAGCGGGGGCAGGGGATACGCAGTATTTT	CASSPPQLAGAGDTQYF	TRBV18	NA	TRBD2	TRBJ2-3